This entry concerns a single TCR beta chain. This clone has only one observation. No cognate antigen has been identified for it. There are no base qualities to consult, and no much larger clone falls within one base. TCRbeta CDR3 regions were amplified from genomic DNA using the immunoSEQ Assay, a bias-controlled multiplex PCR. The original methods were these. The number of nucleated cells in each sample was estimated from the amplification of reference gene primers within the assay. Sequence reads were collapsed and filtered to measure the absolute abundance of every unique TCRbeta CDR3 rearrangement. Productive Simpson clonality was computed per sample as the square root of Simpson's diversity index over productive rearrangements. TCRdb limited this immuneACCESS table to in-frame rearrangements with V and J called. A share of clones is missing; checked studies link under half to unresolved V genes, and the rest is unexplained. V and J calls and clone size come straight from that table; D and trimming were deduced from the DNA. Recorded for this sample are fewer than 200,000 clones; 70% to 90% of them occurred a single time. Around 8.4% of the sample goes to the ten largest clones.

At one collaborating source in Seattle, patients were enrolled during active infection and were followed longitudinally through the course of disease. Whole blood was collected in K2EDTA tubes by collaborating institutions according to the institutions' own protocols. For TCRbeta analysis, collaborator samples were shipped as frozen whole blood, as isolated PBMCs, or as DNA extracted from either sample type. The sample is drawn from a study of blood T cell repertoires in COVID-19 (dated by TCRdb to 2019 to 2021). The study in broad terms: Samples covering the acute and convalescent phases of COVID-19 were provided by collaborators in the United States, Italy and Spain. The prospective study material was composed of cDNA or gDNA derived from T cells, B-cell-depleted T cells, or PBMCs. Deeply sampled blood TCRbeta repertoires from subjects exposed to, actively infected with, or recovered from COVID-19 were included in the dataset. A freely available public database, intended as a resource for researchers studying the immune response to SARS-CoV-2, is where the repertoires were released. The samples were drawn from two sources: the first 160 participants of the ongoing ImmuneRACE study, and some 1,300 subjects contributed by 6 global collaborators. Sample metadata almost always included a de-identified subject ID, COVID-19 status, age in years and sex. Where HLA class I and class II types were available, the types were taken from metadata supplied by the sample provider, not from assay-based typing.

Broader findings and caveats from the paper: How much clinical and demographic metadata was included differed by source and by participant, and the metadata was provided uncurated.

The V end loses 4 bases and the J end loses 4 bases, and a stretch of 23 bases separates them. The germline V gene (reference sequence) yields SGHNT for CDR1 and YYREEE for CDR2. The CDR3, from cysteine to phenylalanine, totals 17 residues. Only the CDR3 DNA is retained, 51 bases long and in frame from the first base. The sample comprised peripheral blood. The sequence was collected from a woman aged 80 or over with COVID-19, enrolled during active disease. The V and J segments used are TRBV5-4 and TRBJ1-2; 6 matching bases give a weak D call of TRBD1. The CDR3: CASSPGGYREGGYGYTF. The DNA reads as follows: TGTGCCAGCAGCCCGGGGGGCTACAGGGAGGGCGGCTATGGCTACACCTTC. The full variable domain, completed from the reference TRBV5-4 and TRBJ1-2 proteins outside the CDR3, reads ETGVTQSPTHLIKTRGQQVTLRCSSQSGHNTVSWYQQALGQGPQFIFQYYREEENGRGNFPPRFSGLQFPNYSSELNVNALELDDSALYLCASSPGGYREGGYGYTFGSGTRLTVV.